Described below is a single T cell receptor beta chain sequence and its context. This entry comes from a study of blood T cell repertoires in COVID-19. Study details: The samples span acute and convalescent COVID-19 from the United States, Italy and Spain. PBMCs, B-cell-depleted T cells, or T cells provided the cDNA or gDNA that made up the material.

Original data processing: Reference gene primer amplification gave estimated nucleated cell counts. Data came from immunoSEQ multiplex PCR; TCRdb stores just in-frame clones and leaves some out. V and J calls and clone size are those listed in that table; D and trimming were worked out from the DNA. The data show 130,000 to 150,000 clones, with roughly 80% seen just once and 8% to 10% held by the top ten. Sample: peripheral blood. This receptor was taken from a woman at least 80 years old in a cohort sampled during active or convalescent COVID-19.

CDR3 residues: CSPWDRTNTEAFF. CDR3 nucleotide sequence: TGCAGCCCTTGGGACAGGACGAACACTGAAGCTTTCTTT. The chain combines TRBV29-1 with TRBJ1-1, with 8 bases matching TRBD1. The CDR3 has 13 amino acids. V dropped 8 bases and J dropped 1; count of bases not matched to a gene: 6. CDR1 and CDR2 (germline): SQVTM, ANQGSEA. The full variable domain, with the rest looked up from reference TRBV29-1 and TRBJ1-1, is SAVISQKPSRDICQRGTSLTIQCQVDSQVTMMFWYRQQPGQSLTLIATANQGSEATYESGFVIDKFPISRPNLTFSTLTVSNMSPEDSSIYLCSPWDRTNTEAFFGQGTRLTVV.